A selection of T cell receptor beta chains follows, all from one sample in a study of cytomegalovirus exposure and HLA in healthy donors. TCRdb's table, derived via immunoSEQ multiplex PCR, lists solely in-frame clones and lacks some. The sample shows almost 70,000 clones, over 90% of them seen only once. Sequences were obtained from PBMCs. All receptors derive from a woman younger than 35 in good health and CMV-seropositive. The CDR3 runs from the conserved cysteine through the conserved F or W. D genes are given only for firm matches. Clone size is stated in some rows and not others, as once, few, many or a class when expanded.

d_gene	v_gene	j_gene	abundance	CDR3aa	CDR3nt
.	TRBV5-4	TRBJ2-1	.	CASSIRTTYNEQFF	TGTGCCAGCAGCATCAGGACTACCTACAATGAGCAGTTCTTC
.	TRBV6-5	TRBJ2-5	.	CASSYSRSETQYF	TGTGCCAGCAGTTACTCGAGGTCAGAGACCCAGTACTTC
.	TRBV7-6	TRBJ2-7	.	CASSFFSWSEQYF	TGTGCCAGCAGCTTCTTTAGTTGGAGCGAGCAGTACTTC
.	TRBV27	TRBJ2-7	.	CASSLGTAYEQYF	TGTGCCAGCAGTCTTGGGACTGCCTACGAGCAGTACTTC
TRBD2	TRBV19	TRBJ2-1	.	CASRTGGRVNEQFF	TGTGCCAGTAGAACTGGCGGGAGGGTCAATGAGCAGTTCTTC
TRBD1	TRBV30	TRBJ2-1	.	CAWGQGVYGEQFF	TGTGCCTGGGGACAGGGAGTTTACGGTGAGCAGTTCTTC
TRBD2	TRBV11-3	TRBJ2-7	.	CASSLVPGGIIEQYF	TGTGCCAGCAGCTTAGTCCCGGGGGGTATTATAGAGCAGTACTTC
TRBD2	TRBV7-3	TRBJ2-1	.	CASSLRVAGEDEQFF	TGTGCCAGCAGCTTAAGGGTAGCGGGAGAGGATGAGCAGTTCTTC
.	TRBV11-2	TRBJ1-1	.	CASSLRSGNTEAFF	TGTGCCAGCAGCTTAAGGTCAGGGAACACTGAAGCTTTCTTT
.	TRBV6-5	TRBJ1-3	.	CASSYSGGASGNTIYF	TGTGCCAGCAGTTACTCGGGAGGCGCCTCTGGAAACACCATATATTTT
.	TRBV19	TRBJ2-1	.	CASESYLNEQFF	TGTGCCAGCGAGAGTTATTTGAATGAGCAGTTCTTC
TRBD1	TRBV2	TRBJ1-2	.	CASKGQGTGGYTF	TGTGCCAGTAAGGGACAGGGAACGGGCGGCTACACCTTC
TRBD2	TRBV27	TRBJ2-2	.	CASSLGLAGNTGELFF	TGTGCCAGCAGTTTAGGGCTAGCGGGGAACACCGGGGAGCTGTTTTTT
TRBD2	TRBV6-4	TRBJ2-3	.	CASSDSASGSTDTQYF	TGTGCCAGCAGTGACTCGGCTAGCGGGAGCACAGATACGCAGTATTTT
TRBD2	TRBV18	TRBJ2-7	.	CASSPLKSGRREPRQEQYF	TGTGCCAGCTCACCTTTAAAGTCTGGTCGGCGGGAGCCCCGTCAGGAGCAGTACTTC
TRBD2	TRBV9	TRBJ2-1	.	CASSVVGLAGASYNEQFF	TGTGCCAGCAGCGTAGTAGGGCTAGCGGGAGCGTCCTACAATGAGCAGTTCTTC
TRBD1	TRBV28	TRBJ2-4	once	CASSLNPGTEGNIQYF	TGTGCCAGCAGTTTAAATCCGGGGACAGAGGGAAACATTCAGTACTTC
TRBD1	TRBV29-1	TRBJ1-2	.	CSVWDRLRGYTF	TGCAGCGTATGGGACAGGCTACGAGGCTACACCTTC
TRBD2	TRBV27	TRBJ2-7	.	CASSSRLAGGGVEQYF	TGTGCCAGCAGTTCCAGACTAGCGGGAGGAGGCGTCGAGCAGTACTTC
.	TRBV18	TRBJ2-3	.	CASSPWVGERDTQYF	TGTGCCAGCTCACCATGGGTGGGAGAACGGGATACGCAGTATTTT
.	TRBV28	TRBJ1-5	.	CASSSPRWNQPQHF	TGTGCCAGCAGTAGCCCGAGATGGAATCAGCCCCAGCATTTT
TRBD2	TRBV27	TRBJ2-7	.	CASSLAGLAGDYEQYF	TGTGCCAGCAGTTTGGCGGGACTAGCGGGAGACTACGAGCAGTACTTC
TRBD1	TRBV28	TRBJ2-7	.	CASSLDRGLTYEQYF	TGTGCCAGCAGTCTCGACAGGGGATTAACCTACGAGCAGTACTTC